What follows describes a single TCR beta chain. This sample is part of a study of blood T cell repertoires in COVID-19. About the research overall: Both acute and convalescent COVID-19 samples were obtained from the United States, Italy and Spain. PBMCs, B-cell-depleted T cells, or T cells were the source of the cDNA or gDNA that made up the material.

The CDR3 runs to 15 residues. Germline CDR1 is LNHNV and CDR2 is YYDKDF (reference sequence). Trimming stripped 0 bases from V and 3 bases from J, with 9 bases between. Seattle's cohort entered during active infection and was followed longitudinally. Per the study methods: Amplifying reference gene primers gave estimates of nucleated cell counts. The assay was immunoSEQ multiplex PCR, and TCRdb's table has in-frame clones only and misses some. That table is the source of V, J and clone size, and D and trimming were worked out from the DNA. In the table there are more than 250,000 clones, roughly 88% of which are singletons.

Sequencing was done on a sample of peripheral blood. The chain employs TRBV15 and TRBJ1-3; D not certain. This receptor was taken from a woman under 40 with COVID-19, enrolled during active disease. CDR3: CATSRDGRFGNTIYF. CDR3 nucleotide sequence: TGTGCCACCAGCAGAGATGGTAGATTTGGAAACACCATATATTTT.